This T cell receptor (beta chain) came from a study of T cells in Graves' hyperthyroidism and ophthalmopathy. This clonotype was counted between two and nine times. CDR3 length equals 13 residues. The ends lost 5 bases at V and 4 bases at J; junction bases unmatched: 6. Per the germline V gene, CDR1 is DFQATT and CDR2 is SNEGSKA (reference sequence). The source material, RNA transcripts, was used to amplify TCR beta CDR3 regions. First-round RT-PCR targeting the TCR CDR3 was performed with the HTBI primer set. MiXCR, applied by TCRdb to the multiplex PCR reads, yields one record per CDR3 protein. This sample has about 640,000 distinct CDR3 sequences, with around 20% found just once.

This rearrangement joins TRBV20-1 to TRBJ1-1; 8 bases fit TRBD1. The sequence was obtained from a man aged 25-45 years with Graves' ophthalmopathy. Input material: blood. In DNA, the CDR3 is TGCAGTGCTCGAAAACAGGGGGGCACTGAAGCTTTCTTT. Protein sequence: CSARKQGGTEAFF.